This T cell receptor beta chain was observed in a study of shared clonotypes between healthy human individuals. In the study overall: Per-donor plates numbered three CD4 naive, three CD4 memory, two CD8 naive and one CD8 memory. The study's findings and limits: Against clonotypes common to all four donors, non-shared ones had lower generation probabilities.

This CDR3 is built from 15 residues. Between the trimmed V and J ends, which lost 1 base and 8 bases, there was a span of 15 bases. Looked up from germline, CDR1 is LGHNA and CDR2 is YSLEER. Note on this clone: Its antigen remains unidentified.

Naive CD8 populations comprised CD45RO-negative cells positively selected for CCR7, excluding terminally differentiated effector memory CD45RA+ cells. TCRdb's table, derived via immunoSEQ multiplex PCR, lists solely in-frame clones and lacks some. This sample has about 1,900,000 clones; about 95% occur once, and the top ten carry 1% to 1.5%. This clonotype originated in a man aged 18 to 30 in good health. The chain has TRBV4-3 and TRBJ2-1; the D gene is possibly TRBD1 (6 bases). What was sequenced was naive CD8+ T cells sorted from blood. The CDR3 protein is CASSQAGTTGDEQFF. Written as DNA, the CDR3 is TGCGCCAGCAGCCAAGCGGGGACAACTGGGGATGAGCAGTTCTTC.